This T cell receptor beta chain was obtained from a study of blood T cells in healthy people across ages. General study points: Age advanced and TCR beta diversity per million T cells fell, roughly linearly. For the donors, CMV status was unknown and possibly confounded expanded clonotype changes.

V was shortened by 6 bases and J by 5 bases, with 23 bases between the two germline ends. This CDR3 has 16 amino acids. Per the germline V gene, CDR1 is MNHNY and CDR2 is SVGAGI (reference sequence). Healthy Caucasians from Russia aged about 6 to 95 served as donors. This clonotype has a count of ten or more. Its antigen remains unidentified. A second 7 to 11 cycle PCR used barcoded and J-beta primers. A 12-random-nucleotide template-switch adaptor tagged each cDNA molecule. A single record per CDR3 protein comes from TCRdb applying MiXCR to the 5' RACE reads. This table has about 650,000 distinct CDR3 sequences, about 34% appearing once.

This TCR derives from a woman of 80 years or more in good health. Sequenced: blood. This chain joins TRBV6-6 and TRBJ2-7, with a possible D match to TRBD1 (6 bases). The CDR3 bases are TGTGCCAGCAGCTTTGCCTTAAAACAGGGAAGAGACGAGCAGTACTTC. This translates into CASSFALKQGRDEQYF.